What follows are 27 T cell receptor beta chains derived from one specimen sequenced in a study of response to subunit inactivated influenza vaccine. In TCRdb, the RT-PCR reads were re-called with MiXCR into one record per CDR3 protein. The sample yields roughly 500,000 distinct CDR3 sequences, under 30% seen once. This sample was shared with a second study, whose subject was T cells expressing NK-cell markers. That work adds: Production of TCR beta cDNA relied on 5'RACE template switching with UMIs.

Sequenced here: CD4+ T cells sorted from PBMCs, sampled 11 to 12 days after vaccination. Receptors originate from a man aged 50 or older who received an inactivated influenza vaccine.

This clonotype was detected only a few times. This rearrangement joins TRBV12-3 or TRBV12-4 to TRBJ2-7, with D maybe TRBD1 (5 bases). The V and J ends lost 9 bases and 3 bases respectively, with 24 bases between them. CDR3 length: 16 amino acids. As DNA, the CDR3 is TGTGCCAGTAGTACCCGGGCCGGAAAAGGGGTCTACGAGCAGTACTTC. This sequence encodes CASSTRAGKGVYEQYF.

The genes are TRBV20-1 and TRBJ2-1, with D unclear. The CDR3 covers 13 residues. Looked up from germline, CDR1 is DFQATT and CDR2 is SNEGSKA (reference sequence). The ends were cut back, 4 bases at V and 5 bases at J, with 12 bases in the middle. Written as DNA, the CDR3 is TGCAGTGCTAAGCAGAGTTTTCACAATGAGCAGTTCTTC. Its translation is CSAKQSFHNEQFF.

V usage is TRBV3-1 and J usage is TRBJ2-1; D may be TRBD2 (6 bases). This CDR3 has 17 amino acids. Germline V gene lookup returns CDR1 LGHDT and CDR2 YNNKEL (reference sequence). V was shortened by 4 bases and J by 0 bases, with 16 bases between the two germline ends. The CDR3 DNA is TGTGCCAGCAGCCCAATCGCGGGGTCGAGCTCCTACAATGAGCAGTTCTTC. Its translation is CASSPIAGSSSYNEQFF.

The DNA of the CDR3 is TGTGCCAGCAGCTCCATAGGCAGGAGCCTCAACGAGCAGTACTTC. Protein: CASSSIGRSLNEQYF. The genes are TRBV5-8 and TRBJ2-7; D is ambiguous. CDR3 length equals 15 residues. CDR1 SGHTS and CDR2 YDEGEE come from the germline V gene. The V and J ends lost 3 bases and 5 bases respectively, with 18 bases between them.

This clonotype showed up just a few times. V usage is TRBV2 and J usage is TRBJ2-2; 11 nucleotides line up with TRBD2. CDR3 length: 14 amino acids. V dropped 7 bases and J dropped 4; count of bases not matched to a gene: 2. Germline V gene sequence: CDR1 SNHLY, CDR2 FYNNEI. CDR3 protein: CASIGTSGTGELFF. DNA for the CDR3: TGTGCCAGCATTGGGACTAGCGGCACCGGGGAGCTGTTTTTT.

This clonotype was found many times. This chain uses TRBV5-1 with TRBJ2-7, with 9 bases aligning to TRBD1. Trimming took 4 bases from V and 2 from J; bases not matched to a gene: 4. Germline values: CDR1 SGHRS, CDR2 YFSETQ. This CDR3 comprises 14 residues. The CDR3 reads CASSADRGTYEQYF. The DNA for the CDR3 is TGCGCCAGCAGCGCGGACAGGGGAACCTACGAGCAGTACTTC.

The chain couples TRBV12-3 or TRBV12-4 to TRBJ2-4, with D uncertain. The CDR3 has 15 amino acids. Trimming took off 5 bases at V and 0 bases at J, with 11 bases between the two ends. CDR3 amino acids: CASSPRKVAKNIQYF. The CDR3 nucleotides read TGTGCCAGCAGTCCGAGAAAGGTAGCCAAAAACATTCAGTACTTC.

The chain has TRBV20-1 and TRBJ2-7; 8 positions agree with TRBD1. The V gene end was trimmed by 4 bases and the J gene end by 2 bases; junction bases not matched to a gene: 4. This CDR3 is built from 13 residues. Germline V CDR1 and CDR2: DFQATT, SNEGSKA (reference sequence). CDR3 DNA: TGCAGTGCTACGGACAGGGTCCCCTACGAGCAGTACTTC. Encoded protein: CSATDRVPYEQYF.

The gene calls are TRBV12-3 or TRBV12-4 and TRBJ1-5; D is unresolved. CDR3 length: 15 residues. The V and J ends lost 7 bases and 0 bases respectively, with 13 bases between them. This chain's CDR3 is CASTADANSNQPQHF. CDR3 sequence (DNA): TGTGCCAGCACCGCGGACGCAAATAGCAATCAGCCCCAGCATTTT.

The chain employs TRBV28 and TRBJ1-5, with D hard to call. Trimming took off 8 bases at V and 3 bases at J, with 14 bases between the two ends. The CDR3 is 14 residues long. CDR1 is MDHEN and CDR2 is SYDVKM in the germline V gene. Written as DNA, the CDR3 is TGTGCCAGCGGCCTGGACGGGTACAATCAGCCCCAGCATTTT. It translates to CASGLDGYNQPQHF.

This clonotype was observed a few times. The chain links TRBV18 to TRBJ2-4, with D maybe TRBD2 (6 bases). This CDR3 has 15 residues. Germline V gives CDR1 KGHSH, CDR2 LQKENI. Trimming removed 3 bases at V and 2 bases at J, with 11 bases between. This chain's CDR3 is CASSPAGLTKNIQYF. The CDR3 nucleotides read TGTGCCAGCTCACCTGCGGGGCTAACCAAAAACATTCAGTACTTC.

This chain joins TRBV5-6 and TRBJ2-2, with 9 bases aligning to TRBD1. The CDR3 runs 15 residues. Germline V gene data show CDR1 as SGHDT and CDR2 as YYEEEE. V lost 4 bases and J lost 6; bases outside the gene matches: 7. The CDR3 region has the DNA TGTGCCAGCAGCCGGCCGGGACAGGGCTCCGGGGAGCTGTTTTTT. Its protein product is CASSRPGQGSGELFF.

J is TRBJ2-7 and V is TRBV29-1, with 7 bases that match TRBD1. Germline-derived CDR1 and CDR2 are SQVTM and ANQGSEA. The CDR3 covers 14 residues. The junction had 12 bases not matched to a gene; V was cut back by 5 bases and J by 5 bases. The CDR3 region has the DNA TGCAGCGTTAACCGGGACAGCAATGTCGACGAGCAGTACTTC. Translating gives CSVNRDSNVDEQYF.

The genes are TRBV10-3 and TRBJ1-1, with 7 bases matching TRBD1. With 10 bases clipped from V and 2 bases from J, the junction kept 7 bases outside the gene matches. CDR3 length: 13 residues. CDR1 ENHRY and CDR2 SYGVKD come from the germline V gene. The CDR3 coding sequence is TGTGCCACAACCGGGACAGCTAACACTGAAGCTTTCTTT. It yields the protein CATTGTANTEAFF.

This clonotype was seen more than once but under ten times. This rearrangement joins TRBV5-1 to TRBJ2-6; TRBD2 aligns across 7 bases. The CDR3 has 17 residues. Trimming cost V 3 bases and J 1 base; bases outside gene matches: 7. Germline CDR1 and CDR2: SGHRS and YFSETQ. CDR3 loop: CASSSFFGGSGANVLTF. The CDR3 DNA reads TGCGCCAGCAGCTCTTTCTTCGGGGGGTCTGGGGCCAACGTCCTGACTTTC.

In its sample, this clonotype was seen a few times. V gene TRBV12-3 or TRBV12-4 combines with J gene TRBJ1-5; D is ambiguous. V gave up 0 bases and J gave up 4 bases, with 7 bases separating them. The CDR3 length is 14 residues. Here the CDR3 reads CASSLAGWNQPQHF. CDR3 bases: TGTGCCAGCAGTTTAGCGGGGTGGAATCAGCCCCAGCATTTT.

The table lists this clonotype with many counts. This sequence joins TRBV12-3 or TRBV12-4 and TRBJ1-3; D uncertain. The CDR3 covers 12 residues. Trimming stripped 8 bases from V and 4 bases from J, with 9 bases between. CDR3 amino acids: CASRGAGNTIYF. As DNA, the CDR3 is TGTGCCAGCCGAGGAGCGGGAAACACCATATATTTT.

The chain is built from TRBV11-2 and TRBJ2-2, with TRBD2 matching 7 bases. J lost 5 bases, V lost 6 bases, and 12 bases had no gene match. Germline CDR1 and CDR2: SGHAT and FQNNGV. The CDR3 runs 16 residues. The CDR3 nucleotides are TGTGCCAGCAGTCTCCTCGGGAGGCCGAGGACCGGGGAGCTGTTTTTT. Its protein is CASSLLGRPRTGELFF.

J is TRBJ2-7 and V is TRBV7-2; D could derive from TRBD1 or TRBD2 (5 bases each). The ends were cut back, 2 bases at V and 5 bases at J, with 13 bases in the middle. Looked up from germline, CDR1 is SGHTA and CDR2 is FQGNSA. This CDR3 comprises 14 residues. This chain's CDR3 is CASSLSSGRDEQYF. CDR3 coding DNA: TGTGCCAGCAGCTTATCGTCAGGGCGGGACGAGCAGTACTTC.

J is TRBJ2-1 and V is TRBV6-4; TRBD2 matches 10 bases. V lost 2 bases, J lost 4 bases, and 2 bases stayed unmatched. The CDR3 runs 15 residues. CDR1 is MRHNA, CDR2 SNTAGT, per germline. The CDR3 loop reads CASSDSGGDYNEQFF. The CDR3 bases are TGTGCCAGCAGTGACAGCGGGGGGGATTACAATGAGCAGTTCTTC.

V and J are TRBV15 and TRBJ2-3; D is perhaps TRBD2 (6 bases). This CDR3 is 17 amino acids long. V lost 0 bases, J lost 0 bases, and 13 bases lay in between. Germline assignment: CDR1 LNHNV and CDR2 YYDKDF (reference sequence). The CDR3 sequence: CATSRDWTGASTDTQYF. CDR3 sequence (DNA): TGTGCCACCAGCAGAGATTGGACGGGAGCTAGCACAGATACGCAGTATTTT. The entire variable domain, with the rest obtained from reference TRBV15 and TRBJ2-3, is as follows: DAMVIQNPRYQVTQFGKPVTLSCSQTLNHNVMYWYQQKSSQAPKLLFHYYDKDFNNEADTPDNFQSRRPNTSFCFLDIRSPGLGDTAMYLCATSRDWTGASTDTQYFGPGTRLTVL.

The chain carries TRBV6-1 and TRBJ2-7; 7 positions match TRBD1. The ends lost 1 base at V and 13 bases at J; junction bases unmatched: 13. The CDR3 runs to 14 residues. Germline CDR1 is MNHNS and CDR2 is SASEGT. DNA for the CDR3: TGTGCCAGCAGTGAAGTAGGGTCGGAACCAGGGGGATACTTC. Its translation: CASSEVGSEPGGYF.

The chain links TRBV11-2 to TRBJ2-2, with D maybe TRBD1 (6 bases). The CDR3 is 12 residues long. The germline V gene has CDR1 SGHAT and CDR2 FQNNGV. V was trimmed by 5 bases and J by 8 bases, leaving 9 bases between them. CDR3 in DNA: TGTGCCAGCAGCATAGGACAGGGGGAGCTGTTTTTT. It yields the protein CASSIGQGELFF.

The gene calls are TRBV20-1 and TRBJ2-7; 9 nucleotides line up with TRBD2. This CDR3 is built from 17 residues. Germline CDR1 and CDR2: DFQATT and SNEGSKA (reference sequence). V trimming: 0 bases; J trimming: 6 bases; junction bases outside the gene matches: 15. The DNA of the CDR3 is TGCAGTGCTAGAGATATTCTGCGGGAGGGCCCTCGTGGCGAGCAGTACTTC. Its protein is CSARDILREGPRGEQYF.

This clonotype turned up a few times. The chain has TRBV27 and TRBJ1-4, with TRBD1 identical over 7 bases. The germline V gene has CDR1 MNHEY and CDR2 SMNVEV (reference sequence). The trim removed 5 bases at V and 5 bases at J, leaving 8 bases unmatched. The CDR3 is 15 amino acids. CDR3 bases: TGTGCCAGCAGTCACGCCGGGACAGTAAATGAAAAACTGTTTTTT. Its protein product is CASSHAGTVNEKLFF.

This clonotype has a handful of counts. The chain is built from TRBV20-1 and TRBJ2-1, with D uncertain. Per germline, CDR1 DFQATT and CDR2 SNEGSKA (reference sequence). V lost 0 bases and J 5 bases, leaving 8 bases between the germline ends. The CDR3 totals 13 residues. The CDR3 nucleotides read TGCAGTGCTAGAGACCAGACAAACAATGAGCAGTTCTTC. Its protein product is CSARDQTNNEQFF.

This rearrangement joins TRBV6-5 to TRBJ1-6; D remains ambiguous. Trimming removed 4 bases at V and 11 bases at J, with 15 bases between. Germline V gene sequence: CDR1 MNHEY, CDR2 SVGAGI. The CDR3 extends over 14 amino acids. In DNA form, the CDR3 reads TGTGCCAGCAGTTCCCCGGTGGGTAGCGCACCCCTCCACTTT. Translated: CASSSPVGSAPLHF.